The 24 T cell receptor beta chains listed next were all sequenced from one sample in a study of Ad26.COV2.S vaccination and SARS-CoV-2 variants. Sequenced by immunoSEQ multiplex PCR; TCRdb stores in-frame clones only, minus some. The sample shows roughly 450,000 clones, 80% to 95% of them seen only once. The treatment here: around 19 received Ad26.COV2.S at low or high dose, single or two shots; several received placebo; per-sample allocation not given. Samples analyzed were those drawn on day 63 after the first vaccine or placebo injection. The sequences come from peripheral blood, collected in a trial of Ad26.COV2.S vaccine versus placebo. These receptors were taken from a person aged 18 to 65 who received the Ad26.COV2.S COVID-19 vaccine or a placebo.

The chain employs TRBV19 and TRBJ2-1, with 7 bases identical to TRBD1. The CDR3 consists of 16 residues. Unmatched junction bases numbered 10, after V lost 2 bases and J lost 6 bases. From germline, CDR1 is LNHDA and CDR2 SQIVND (reference sequence). The CDR3 coding sequence is TGTGCCAGTAGTATAAAACGGCAGGGGGTCCGCAATGAGCAGTTCTTC. Protein sequence: CASSIKRQGVRNEQFF.

This clone appeared a single time. The J gene is TRBJ2-5, the V gene TRBV4-3, with unresolved D. The germline gives CDR1 LGHNA, CDR2 YSLEER. The CDR3 sequence is 15 residues long. V dropped 0 bases and J dropped 5 bases, with 13 bases sitting between them. CDR3 DNA: TGCGCCAGCAGCCAAGATTTTGGCAGCTGGGAGACCCAGTACTTC. Translating gives CASSQDFGSWETQYF.

This chain links TRBV27 with TRBJ1-5, with no clear D. Germline-derived CDR1 and CDR2 are MNHEY and SMNVEV (reference sequence). V was shortened by 2 bases and J by 3 bases, with 11 bases between the two germline ends. The CDR3 covers 15 residues. The CDR3 region has the DNA TGTGCCAGCAGTTTAGGTCACCGGTCCAATCAGCCCCAGCATTTT. This gives the protein CASSLGHRSNQPQHF.

The chain uses TRBV6-5 and TRBJ2-1; D is undetermined. The CDR3 length is 16 residues. Between the trimmed V and J ends, which lost 0 bases and 3 bases, there was a span of 12 bases. Germline V gene lookup returns CDR1 MNHEY and CDR2 SVGAGI. The CDR3 bases are TGTGCCAGCAGTTACTCCTTTCAGGACGACTACAATGAGCAGTTCTTC. Protein product: CASSYSFQDDYNEQFF.

The J gene is TRBJ2-3, the V gene TRBV20-1; 11 bases agree with TRBD2. Trimming took 3 bases from V and 5 from J; bases not matched to a gene: 10. Germline assignment: CDR1 DFQATT and CDR2 SNEGSKA (reference sequence). The CDR3 is 16 residues long. Written as DNA, the CDR3 is TGCAGTGCTAGTGGGGGCCTAGCGGGAGGTTTAGATACGCAGTATTTT. Translating gives CSASGGLAGGLDTQYF.

This clone was seen a single time. The V gene is TRBV11-2, the J gene TRBJ2-1; D perhaps matches TRBD2 (6 bases). This CDR3 region has 12 residues. Trimming left V 5 bases short and J 8 bases short, with 10 bases between. CDR1 is SGHAT, CDR2 FQNNGV, per germline. CDR3 DNA sequence: TGTGCCAGCAGCCCACGACTAGATGAGCAGTTCTTC. Encoded protein: CASSPRLDEQFF.

The J gene is TRBJ1-5, the V gene TRBV3-1 (or the pseudogene TRBV3-2); D not resolved. The CDR3 loop spans 14 amino acids. In germline, CDR1 is LGHDT, CDR2 YNNKEL (reference sequence). V gave up 0 bases and J gave up 0 bases, with 3 bases separating them. CDR3 nucleotide sequence: TGTGCCAGCAGCCAAGATGTTAGCAATCAGCCCCAGCATTTT. This codes for CASSQDVSNQPQHF.

The chain employs TRBV29-1 and TRBJ1-2; TRBD1 agrees at 7 bases. This CDR3 contains 17 residues. The germline CDR1 and CDR2 sequences are SQVTM and ANQGSEA. V dropped 1 base and J dropped 0; count of bases not matched to a gene: 11. This CDR3 is CSVEGRDRDQTNYGYTF. The CDR3 DNA reads as TGCAGCGTTGAAGGGAGGGACAGAGATCAAACTAACTATGGCTACACCTTC.

The V call is TRBV30, the J call TRBJ1-5; 8 bases map to TRBD1. From germline, CDR1 is GTSNPN and CDR2 SVGIG (reference sequence). The CDR3 loop spans 13 amino acids. Germline trimming cut 4 bases from V and 7 bases from J; bases unmatched to any gene: 6. CDR3 in amino acids: CAWTDREGQPQHF. DNA of the CDR3: TGTGCCTGGACGGACAGGGAGGGCCAGCCCCAGCATTTT.

This sequence joins TRBV30 and TRBJ1-1; D remains unclear. The CDR3 contains 14 residues. Germline V gene sequence: CDR1 GTSNPN, CDR2 SVGIG (reference sequence). Trimming shortened V by 0 bases and J by 0 bases, and 8 bases separated the two germline ends. CDR3 in DNA: TGTGCCTGGAGTGTACTACAGATGAACACTGAAGCTTTCTTT. Protein: CAWSVLQMNTEAFF.

The chain has TRBV19 and TRBJ1-3; D gene unclear. Germline V gene data show CDR1 as LNHDA and CDR2 as SQIVND (reference sequence). Between the trimmed V and J ends, which lost 5 bases and 3 bases, there was a span of 20 bases. This CDR3 spans 17 amino acids. CDR3 in amino acids: CASSLGIARLLGNTIYF. CDR3 nucleotide sequence: TGTGCCAGTAGTCTTGGGATCGCACGGCTACTTGGAAACACCATATATTTT.

The genes are TRBV11-2 and TRBJ2-1; TRBD2 agrees at 8 bases. The CDR3 is 14 residues long. Germline CDR1 and CDR2: SGHAT and FQNNGV. V gave up 5 bases and J gave up 7 bases; unmatched junction bases: 7. The CDR3 nucleotides are TGTGCCAGCAGCCTGAGCGGGAGTGGAAATGAGCAGTTCTTC. Protein: CASSLSGSGNEQFF.

The rearrangement uses TRBV28 and TRBJ2-1; the D gene is possibly TRBD2 (6 bases). CDR3 size: 13 residues. Trimming took off 5 bases at V and 3 bases at J, with 8 bases between the two ends. The germline V gene has CDR1 MDHEN and CDR2 SYDVKM. The CDR3 DNA reads as TGTGCCAGCAGTCCGGGACTCTACAATGAGCAGTTCTTC. Translation: CASSPGLYNEQFF.

This clone was seen once. V gene TRBV29-1 combines with J gene TRBJ1-1; D gene unclear. Per the germline V gene, CDR1 is SQVTM and CDR2 is ANQGSEA. The CDR3 has 12 residues. The chain's CDR3 is CMIFSNSYEAFF. In DNA form, the CDR3 reads TGCATGATCTTTTCGAACTCATATGAAGCTTTCTTT.

The chain recombines TRBV15 with TRBJ2-7; no reliable D call. V lost 1 base and J lost 3, with 10 bases in between. The CDR3 is 14 amino acids. Germline V gene data show CDR1 as LNHNV and CDR2 as YYDKDF (reference sequence). Written as DNA, the CDR3 is TGTGCCACCAGCAGAGGGGTCGGATACTACGAGCAGTACTTC. Amino acids: CATSRGVGYYEQYF. The variable domain in full, completed from reference TRBV15 and TRBJ2-7, reads DAMVIQNPRYQVTQFGKPVTLSCSQTLNHNVMYWYQQKSSQAPKLLFHYYDKDFNNEADTPDNFQSRRPNTSFCFLDIRSPGLGDTAMYLCATSRGVGYYEQYFGPGTRLTVT.

J is TRBJ1-1 and V is TRBV15, with TRBD1 matching 8 bases. There are 16 residues in the CDR3. V trimming: 6 bases; J trimming: 0 bases; junction bases outside the gene matches: 9. Germline values: CDR1 LNHNV, CDR2 YYDKDF (reference sequence). The CDR3 DNA reads TGTGCCACCAGATTCTGGACAGGGATGATGAACACTGAAGCTTTCTTT. This encodes CATRFWTGMMNTEAFF.

The chain links TRBV27 to TRBJ2-7, with 10 positions matching TRBD2. CDR3 length: 15 amino acids. The V gene's germline CDR1 is MNHEY and CDR2 SMNVEV (reference sequence). V shed 5 bases, J shed 0 bases, and the junction held 4 bases outside the gene matches. CDR3 DNA: TGTGCCAGCAGTGTTCTAGCGGGAGCCTCCTACGAGCAGTACTTC. It codes for CASSVLAGASYEQYF.

The rearrangement uses TRBV7-2 and TRBJ2-5, with D possibly TRBD2 on 6 matching bases. Germline V gene data show CDR1 as SGHTA and CDR2 as FQGNSA. Trimming stripped 5 bases from V and 4 bases from J, with 17 bases between. The CDR3 extends over 15 amino acids. The CDR3 protein is CASSLGGAPRETQYF. For the CDR3, the DNA is TGTGCCAGCAGCCTGGGCGGGGCCCCAAGAGAGACCCAGTACTTC.

The rearrangement uses TRBV7-6 and TRBJ2-1; 9 nucleotides agree with TRBD1. The CDR3 has 19 residues. V lost 5 bases and J lost 4; bases outside the gene matches: 18. In germline, CDR1 is SGHVS, CDR2 FNYEAQ. The CDR3 spells CASSPRGGGGTGLYNEQFF. For the CDR3, the DNA is TGTGCCAGCAGCCCAAGGGGAGGGGGCGGGACAGGGCTTTACAATGAGCAGTTCTTC.

The chain uses TRBV12-3 or TRBV12-4 and TRBJ2-1; the D gene is possibly TRBD2 (5 bases). There are 13 residues in the CDR3. V lost 10 bases and J 0 bases, leaving 10 bases between the germline ends. CDR3 coding DNA: TGTGCCACGACGGACTTCTCCTACAATGAGCAGTTCTTC. This sequence encodes CATTDFSYNEQFF.

This clone has a count of ten or more. The rearrangement links TRBV19 to TRBJ1-1; D not resolved. CDR1 is LNHDA and CDR2 is SQIVND in the germline V gene (reference sequence). The CDR3 loop spans 12 amino acids. V was cut by 6 bases and J by 1 base, with 6 bases left in between. The CDR3 sequence: CASRNRNTEAFF. CDR3 DNA: TGTGCCAGTAGAAACAGGAACACTGAAGCTTTCTTT.

The chain links TRBV9 to TRBJ2-1; perhaps D is TRBD1 or TRBD2 (5 bases each). V lost 3 bases and J 3 bases, leaving 10 bases between the germline ends. The CDR3 totals 14 residues. Germline V lookup: CDR1 SGDLS, CDR2 YYNGEE. The CDR3 DNA follows: TGTGCCAGCAGCGACCGGGACGGCTACAATGAGCAGTTCTTC. Translated, it gives CASSDRDGYNEQFF.

This clone has a single count. The chain combines TRBV5-1 with TRBJ1-3; TRBD1 matches 8 bases. Germline CDR1 is SGHRS and CDR2 is YFSETQ. The CDR3 totals 17 residues. J gave up 0 bases and V 4 bases, and 9 bases lay outside the gene matches. CDR3 sequence: CASSLIGQGISGNTIYF. In DNA form, the CDR3 reads TGCGCCAGCAGCCTGATCGGACAGGGTATCTCTGGAAACACCATATATTTT. Using reference TRBV5-1 and TRBJ1-3 for the parts outside the CDR3, the full variable domain is KAGVTQTPRYLIKTRGQQVTLSCSPISGHRSVSWYQQTPGQGLQFLFEYFSETQRNKGNFPGRFSGRQFSNSRSEMNVSTLELGDSALYLCASSLIGQGISGNTIYFGEGSWLTVV.

The rearrangement links TRBV5-4 to TRBJ1-1; a weak D match, TRBD1 (6 bases). V gave up 2 bases and J gave up 1 base, with 9 bases separating them. CDR1 and CDR2 (germline): SGHNT, YYREEE (reference sequence). This CDR3 is 14 amino acids long. The CDR3 region is CASSFWGQNTEAFF. CDR3 sequence (DNA): TGTGCCAGCAGCTTCTGGGGACAGAACACTGAAGCTTTCTTT.